Included here is one TCR beta chain sequence, with context. The CDR3 totals 15 residues. CDR1 is SGHAT and CDR2 is FQNNGV in the germline V gene. The J segment lost 5 bases and the V segment lost 5 bases, leaving 12 bases of the junction unmatched. This specimen comes from a study of OX40 agonist ivuxolimab in advanced cancers. Whole-study context: At about 81% male, the cohort had a mean age of 60 years, ranging from about 23 to 79. Partial responses were recorded for three patients, including one with hepatocellular carcinoma and two with cutaneous melanoma.

Assay: immunoSEQ multiplex PCR; the TCRdb copy retains only in-frame clones and omits some. Found here are 35,000 to 45,000 clones, 83% of them singletons; the top ten hold roughly 19%. This clonotype originated in an adult with an advanced solid tumor such as melanoma, head and neck, liver or kidney cancer. Source: CD4+ or CD8+ T cells sorted from blood, taken in a trial of the OX40 agonist ivuxolimab. The genes are TRBV11-2 and TRBJ2-7; 7 nucleotides agree with TRBD1. This CDR3 reads CASSPHDRAEDEQYF. The CDR3 DNA reads as TGTGCCAGCAGCCCACACGACAGGGCCGAGGACGAGCAGTACTTC.